The clone carrying this T cell receptor (beta chain) has a count of ten or more. Its target is unknown. V lost 7 bases and J lost 6, with 11 bases in between. The CDR3 sequence is 12 residues long. Germline CDR1 reads SEHNR; CDR2 reads FQNEAQ (reference sequence). The data were obtained in a study of blood T cells in healthy people across ages. The overall study: About one barcoded beta molecule per two T cells was captured by template switching. Findings of the study overall: TCR beta diversity, measured per million T cells, fell in a roughly linear way with age. The unknown donor CMV status may have confounded expanded clonotype changes.

Primed by a sample-barcoded 5' primer and a J-beta primer mix, a second PCR proceeded for about 7 to 11 cycles. Using its own MiXCR run on the 5' RACE reads, TCRdb lists one record per CDR3 protein. The sample records approximately 810,000 distinct CDR3 sequences, more than 25% being singletons. Extracted total RNA amounted to at least 5.5 micrograms for each sample. The clonotype was recovered from a woman of 80 years or more in good health. This chain uses TRBV7-9 with TRBJ2-3, with no clear D. Sequencing was done on a sample of blood. The CDR3 nucleotides are TGTGCCAGCAATCAGGTGGGCGATACGCAGTATTTT. Its protein product is CASNQVGDTQYF.